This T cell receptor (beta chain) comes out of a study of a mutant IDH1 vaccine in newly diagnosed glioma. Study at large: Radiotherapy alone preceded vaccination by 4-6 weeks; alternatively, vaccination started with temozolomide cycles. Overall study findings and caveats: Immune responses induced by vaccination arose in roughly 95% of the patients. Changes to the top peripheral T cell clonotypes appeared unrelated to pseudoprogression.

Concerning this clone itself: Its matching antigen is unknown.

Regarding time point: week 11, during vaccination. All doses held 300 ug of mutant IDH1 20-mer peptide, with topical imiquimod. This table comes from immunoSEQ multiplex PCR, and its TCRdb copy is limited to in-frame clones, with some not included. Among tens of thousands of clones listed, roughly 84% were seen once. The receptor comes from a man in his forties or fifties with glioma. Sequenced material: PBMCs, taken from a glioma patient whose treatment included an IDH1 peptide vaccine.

The CDR3 here is CASSQDQAQGVTQYF. In nucleotides, the CDR3 is TGCGCCAGCAGCCAAGACCAGGCCCAGGGGGTAACTCAGTACTTC. The V and J genes are TRBV4-1 and TRBJ2-7; TRBD1 matches at 7 bases. The length of the CDR3 is 15 residues. The ends lost 0 bases at V and 10 bases at J; junction bases unmatched: 12. Germline CDR1 reads MGHRA; CDR2 reads YSYEKL.